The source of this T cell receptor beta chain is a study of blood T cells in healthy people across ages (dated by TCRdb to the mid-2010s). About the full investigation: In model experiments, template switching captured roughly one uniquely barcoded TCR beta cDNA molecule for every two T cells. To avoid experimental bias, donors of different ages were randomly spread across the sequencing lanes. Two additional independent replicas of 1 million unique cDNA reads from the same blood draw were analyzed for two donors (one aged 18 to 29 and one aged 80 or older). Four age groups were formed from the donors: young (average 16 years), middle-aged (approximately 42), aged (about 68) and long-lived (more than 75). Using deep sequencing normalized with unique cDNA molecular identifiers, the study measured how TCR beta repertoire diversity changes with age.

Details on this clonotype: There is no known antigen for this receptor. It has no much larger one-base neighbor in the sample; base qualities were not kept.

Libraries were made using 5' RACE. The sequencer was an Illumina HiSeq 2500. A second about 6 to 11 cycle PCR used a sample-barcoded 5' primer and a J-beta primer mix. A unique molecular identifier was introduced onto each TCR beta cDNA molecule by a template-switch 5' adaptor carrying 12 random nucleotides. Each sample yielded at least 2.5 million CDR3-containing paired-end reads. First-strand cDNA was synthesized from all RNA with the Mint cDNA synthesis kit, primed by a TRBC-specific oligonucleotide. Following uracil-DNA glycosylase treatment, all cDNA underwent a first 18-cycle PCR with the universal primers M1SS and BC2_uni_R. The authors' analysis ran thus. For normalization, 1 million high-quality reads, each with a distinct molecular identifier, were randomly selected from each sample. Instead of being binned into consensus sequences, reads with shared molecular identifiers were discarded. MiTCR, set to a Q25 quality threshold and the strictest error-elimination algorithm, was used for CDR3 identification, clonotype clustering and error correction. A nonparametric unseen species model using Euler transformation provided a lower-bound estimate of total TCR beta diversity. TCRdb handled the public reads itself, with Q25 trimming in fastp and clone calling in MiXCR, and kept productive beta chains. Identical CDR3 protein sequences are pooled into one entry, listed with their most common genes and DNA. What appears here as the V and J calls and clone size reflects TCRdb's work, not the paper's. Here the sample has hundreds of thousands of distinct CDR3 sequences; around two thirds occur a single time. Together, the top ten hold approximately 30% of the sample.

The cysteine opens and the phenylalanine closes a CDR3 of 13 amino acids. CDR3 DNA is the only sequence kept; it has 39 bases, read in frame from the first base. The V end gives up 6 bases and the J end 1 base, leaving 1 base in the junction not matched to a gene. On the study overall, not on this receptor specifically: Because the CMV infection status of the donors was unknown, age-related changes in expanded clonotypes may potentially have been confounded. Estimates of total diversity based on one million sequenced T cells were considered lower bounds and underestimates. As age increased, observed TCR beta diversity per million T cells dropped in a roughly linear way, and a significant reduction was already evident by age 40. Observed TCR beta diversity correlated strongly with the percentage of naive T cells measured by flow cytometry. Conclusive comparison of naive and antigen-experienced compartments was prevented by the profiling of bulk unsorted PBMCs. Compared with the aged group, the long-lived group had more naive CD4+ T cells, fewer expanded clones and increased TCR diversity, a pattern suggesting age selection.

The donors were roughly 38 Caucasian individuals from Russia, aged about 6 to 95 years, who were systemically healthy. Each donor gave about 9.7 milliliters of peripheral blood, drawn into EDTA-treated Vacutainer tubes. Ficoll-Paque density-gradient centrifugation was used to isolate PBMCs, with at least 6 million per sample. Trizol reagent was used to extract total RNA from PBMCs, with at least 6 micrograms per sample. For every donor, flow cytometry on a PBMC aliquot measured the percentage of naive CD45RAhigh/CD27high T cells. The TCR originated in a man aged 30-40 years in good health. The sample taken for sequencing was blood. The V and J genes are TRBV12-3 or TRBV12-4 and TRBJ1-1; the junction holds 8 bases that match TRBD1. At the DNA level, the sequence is TGTGCCAGCAGGGGACAGGCGAACACTGAAGCTTTCTTT. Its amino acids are CASRGQANTEAFF.